This TCR beta chain was obtained from a study of cytomegalovirus exposure and HLA in healthy donors. Study context: It was reported in a later analysis that the roughly 120 validation repertoires used the same platform as the roughly 640 first-cohort repertoires.

Here immunoSEQ multiplex PCR was the method, and the copy in TCRdb shows in-frame clones only, minus some. The profile shows around 190,000 clones, approximately 86% of them singletons. The CDR3 contains 16 residues. CDR1 and CDR2 (germline): MNHNY, SVGAGI (reference sequence). V lost 2 bases to trimming and J lost 0 bases, with 13 bases between them. The receptor's source is a man aged 25-45 years in good health and CMV-seropositive. This chain joins TRBV6-6 and TRBJ1-1, with no clear D. The sequencing input was PBMCs. CDR3 residues: CASSYEQYLLNTEAFF. The DNA for the CDR3 is TGTGCCAGCAGTTACGAACAGTATTTACTGAACACTGAAGCTTTCTTT.